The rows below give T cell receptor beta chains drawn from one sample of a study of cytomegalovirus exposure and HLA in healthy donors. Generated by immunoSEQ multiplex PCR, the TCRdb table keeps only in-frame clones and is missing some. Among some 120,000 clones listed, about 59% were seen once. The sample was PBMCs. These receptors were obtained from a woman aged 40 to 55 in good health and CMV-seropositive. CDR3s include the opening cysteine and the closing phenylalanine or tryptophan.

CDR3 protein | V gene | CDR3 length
CASSSGGTSGSYEQYF | TRBV5-4 | 16
CASSSTEYQETQYF | TRBV7-9 | 14
CASSQDETRRVHF | TRBV4-2 | 13
CASSSLTSGRATGELFF | TRBV7-9 | 17
CASSLGPAGGPYEQYF | TRBV7-2 | 16
CASSYSRQGAEAFF | TRBV6-5 | 14
CASSLVTGSSYNEQFF | TRBV28 | 16
CASSQDGGDQYF | TRBV2 | 12
CASTFNSGGGEQYF | TRBV11-2 | 14
CASSLGTGGYEQYF | TRBV11-2 | 14
CASSEDSEAFF | TRBV2 | 11